The next 22 T cell receptor beta chains were all read from a single sample in a study of T-cell reconstitution after alpha-beta-depleted transplantation in children. Preparation of the TCRbeta library involved a method that used unique molecular identifiers. TCRdb independently ran MiXCR on the PCR reads; one entry per CDR3 protein. The data contain fewer than 700,000 distinct CDR3 sequences, approximately 13% of them singletons. Sample: PBMCs, mostly from graft donor cells, taken 360 days after TCRalphabeta/CD19-depleted stem cell transplant. All receptors come from a male patient under 18 who had a stem cell transplant for acute myeloid leukemia, so the T cells may come from the graft donor.

This clonotype was detected ten times or more. The chain recombines TRBV20-1 with TRBJ2-7, with 15 positions matching TRBD2. The junction had 8 bases not matched to a gene; V was cut back by 3 bases and J by 2 bases. This CDR3 contains 17 residues. The germline V gene encodes CDR1 DFQATT and CDR2 SNEGSKA (reference sequence). The CDR3 nucleotides read TGCAGTGCTAGGAGGACTAGCGGGAGGGGAACAACCTACGAGCAGTACTTC. Amino acid sequence: CSARRTSGRGTTYEQYF.

On this clonotype: At one boundary the junction diverges from the germline segment, which might be a read error. V and J are TRBV7-2 and TRBJ1-1, with D uncertain. CDR1 is SGHTA and CDR2 is FQGNSA in the germline V gene. The CDR3 is made up of 14 amino acids. The DNA for the CDR3 is TGTGCCAGCAGCTTAGGGAGGTCGAACACTGAATCTTTCTTT. This sequence encodes CASSLGRSNTESFF.

This clonotype was observed at least ten times. The rearrangement joins TRBV28 to TRBJ2-7; TRBD2 is a possible D gene (6 bases). This CDR3 contains 14 residues. Germline lookup yields CDR1 MDHEN and CDR2 SYDVKM. The V gene lost 6 bases and the J gene lost 5 bases, with 17 bases spanning the gap. CDR3 region: CASSSRGGSNEQYF. The CDR3 DNA reads TGTGCCAGCAGCTCCCGTGGGGGGAGCAACGAGCAGTACTTC.

The sample holds many counts of this clonotype. The chain employs TRBV12-3 or TRBV12-4 and TRBJ2-7; D uncertain. The length of the CDR3 is 12 residues. The ends were cut back, 5 bases at V and 4 bases at J, with 9 bases in the middle. The CDR3 loop reads CASSPTLYEQYF. CDR3 coding DNA: TGTGCCAGCAGTCCGACCCTTTACGAGCAGTACTTC.

This clonotype was seen repeatedly, ten times or more. The rearrangement joins TRBV12-3 or TRBV12-4 to TRBJ2-1, with 13 bases identical to TRBD2. V trimming: 5 bases; J trimming: 7 bases; junction bases outside the gene matches: 11. This CDR3 has 17 amino acids. The CDR3 reads CASSLGSGTSGKNEQFF. DNA for the CDR3: TGTGCCAGCAGTCTCGGATCCGGGACTAGCGGGAAAAATGAGCAGTTCTTC.

This clonotype appeared many times. The junction and the germline gene differ at one end; a read error may be behind it. This chain links TRBV7-9 with TRBJ2-1; D might be TRBD1 (6 bases). The V gene's germline CDR1 is SEHNR and CDR2 FQNEAQ (reference sequence). The CDR3 loop spans 15 amino acids. CDR3 sequence reads: CASSLAPQGLNEQFF. For the CDR3, the DNA is TGCGCCAGCAGCTTGGCCCCACAGGGTCTCAATGAGCAGTTCTTC.

The genes are TRBV12-3 or TRBV12-4 and TRBJ1-5; TRBD1 might be the D (5 bases). Trimming removed 3 bases at V and 2 bases at J, with 8 bases between. This CDR3 region has 14 residues. The CDR3 DNA follows: TGTGCCAGCAGTTTTACGACAGGCAATCAGCCCCAGCATTTT. Protein product: CASSFTTGNQPQHF.

This chain connects TRBV12-3 or TRBV12-4 to TRBJ2-7; D may correspond to TRBD1 or TRBD2 (5 bases each). CDR3 size: 15 residues. Trimming took 3 bases from V and 3 from J, leaving 15 bases between them. CDR3: CASSLAGTAFYEQYF. CDR3 DNA: TGTGCCAGCAGTTTGGCCGGGACCGCCTTCTACGAGCAGTACTTC.

The J gene is TRBJ2-5, the V gene TRBV20-1, with 7 bases matching TRBD1. After removal of 1 base from V and 4 bases from J, the junction contained 15 bases not matched to a gene. The CDR3 is 17 residues long. Germline lookup yields CDR1 DFQATT and CDR2 SNEGSKA (reference sequence). The CDR3 protein is CSARVLGDSQQLETQYF. CDR3 DNA: TGCAGTGCTAGAGTGTTGGGGGACAGCCAACAATTAGAGACCCAGTACTTC.

The CDR3 DNA reads as TGTGCCAGCAGTTCCCCAGACAGGATCTACGAGCAGTACTTC. Its protein product is CASSSPDRIYEQYF. V is TRBV28 and J is TRBJ2-7, with a weak D call TRBD1 (6 bases). The CDR3 runs 14 residues. Per germline, CDR1 MDHEN and CDR2 SYDVKM. Trimming took 4 bases from V and 3 from J, leaving 13 bases between them. The variable domain in full, completed from reference TRBV28 and TRBJ2-7, reads DVKVTQSSRYLVKRTGEKVFLECVQDMDHENMFWYRQDPGLGLRLIYFSYDVKMKEKGDIPEGYSVSREKKERFSLILESASTNQTSMYLCASSSPDRIYEQYFGPGTRLTVT.

This clonotype was observed once. V usage is TRBV20-1 and J usage is TRBJ1-2, with D maybe TRBD1 (5 bases). Germline CDR1 reads DFQATT; CDR2 reads SNEGSKA (reference sequence). This CDR3 spans 13 amino acids. Trimming pared 5 bases from V and 4 bases from J, leaving 14 bases between. The CDR3 bases are TGCAGTGCTCGTTGGGGACTCACCTATGGCTACACCTTC. Amino acids: CSARWGLTYGYTF.

This sequence joins TRBV5-1 and TRBJ1-1; D is uncertain. The CDR3 contains 15 residues. Germline CDR1 reads SGHRS; CDR2 reads YFSETQ. Trimming took off 4 bases at V and 1 base at J, with 14 bases between the two ends. The CDR3 DNA sequence: TGCGCCAGCAGCCCCCTCCATTCTACGAACACTGAAGCTTTCTTT. It translates to CASSPLHSTNTEAFF.

This clonotype was detected many times. The rearrangement links TRBV20-1 to TRBJ2-7, with D perhaps assigned TRBD1 or TRBD2 (5 bases each). Germline CDR1 DFQATT, CDR2 SNEGSKA (reference sequence). CDR3 length: 11 residues. V was trimmed by 0 bases and J by 9 bases, leaving 9 bases between them. The CDR3 protein is CSARDKGPQYF. In nucleotides, the CDR3 is TGCAGTGCTAGAGACAAGGGACCGCAGTACTTC.

This clonotype occurred a few times. The rearrangement joins TRBV3-1 to TRBJ2-7; D is ambiguous. Trimming left V 4 bases short and J 5 bases short, with 9 bases between. The CDR3 loop spans 12 amino acids. Per the germline V gene, CDR1 is LGHDT and CDR2 is YNNKEL (reference sequence). The CDR3 sequence: CASSPDVHEQYF. The CDR3 DNA is TGTGCCAGCAGCCCCGACGTCCACGAGCAGTACTTC.

The table lists this clonotype with many counts. The chain uses TRBV29-1 and TRBJ2-7; D may be TRBD1 (6 bases). The CDR3 totals 15 residues. V lost 0 bases and J 2 bases, leaving 14 bases between the germline ends. CDR1 SQVTM and CDR2 ANQGSEA come from the germline V gene. The chain's CDR3 is CSVEDRPGAPYEQYF. The CDR3 DNA follows: TGCAGCGTTGAAGATCGTCCAGGGGCCCCCTACGAGCAGTACTTC.

This clonotype was observed a few times. This chain joins TRBV6-6 and TRBJ2-7, with TRBD2 as a possible D gene (5 bases). The CDR3 spans 10 residues. The germline CDR1 and CDR2 sequences are MNHNY and SVGAGI (reference sequence). V gave up 6 bases and J gave up 6 bases, with 6 bases separating them. The CDR3 is CASRDSEQYF. The CDR3 bases are TGTGCCAGCAGGGACTCCGAGCAGTACTTC.

This clonotype was picked up a small number of times. The CDR3 spells CASSSRDRGDNEQFF. In DNA, the CDR3 is TGTGCCAGCAGCTCCCGGGACAGGGGGGACAATGAGCAGTTCTTC. The chain is built from TRBV9 and TRBJ2-1; 11 bases map to TRBD1. J was trimmed by 5 bases and V by 4 bases; bases with no gene match: 5. CDR3 length equals 15 residues. Germline CDR1 and CDR2: SGDLS and YYNGEE.

In its sample, this clonotype was seen a few times. The chain has TRBV30 and TRBJ2-3, with D possibly matching TRBD2 (5 bases). The CDR3 extends over 13 amino acids. Germline V gene data show CDR1 as GTSNPN and CDR2 as SVGIG (reference sequence). Trimming took off 0 bases at V and 6 bases at J, with 10 bases between the two ends. The CDR3 DNA is TGTGCCTGGAGTGTTACCGGAGGCGATACGCAGTATTTT. Translating it yields CAWSVTGGDTQYF.

This clonotype was observed a few times. The chain combines TRBV7-9 with TRBJ1-1; no definite D call. CDR1 is SEHNR, CDR2 FQNEAQ, per germline (reference sequence). This CDR3 contains 13 residues. V dropped 5 bases and J dropped 7 bases, with 14 bases sitting between them. The CDR3 is CASSQSVRVEAFF. For the CDR3, the DNA is TGTGCCAGCAGCCAGTCGGTCCGAGTTGAAGCTTTCTTT.

The chain is built from TRBV7-6 and TRBJ2-3, with D perhaps TRBD1 or TRBD2 (5 bases each). This CDR3 has 16 residues. V was pared by 2 bases and J by 7 bases, with 19 bases between. Per germline, CDR1 SGHVS and CDR2 FNYEAQ. The CDR3 is CASSLSIRLPGHTQYF. The CDR3 DNA reads as TGTGCCAGCAGCTTAAGCATAAGACTCCCGGGACATACGCAGTATTTT.

CDR3 sequence (DNA): TGCAGCGTTTGGGGCTCCACAGAGCAGTTCTTC. Protein: CSVWGSTEQFF. The rearrangement links TRBV29-1 to TRBJ2-1, with a possible D match to TRBD1 (5 bases). Germline V gives CDR1 SQVTM, CDR2 ANQGSEA. The V gene lost 5 bases and the J gene lost 10 bases, with 12 bases spanning the gap. The CDR3 loop spans 11 amino acids.

The chain joins TRBV24-1 to TRBJ2-1; no definite D call. V was cut by 6 bases and J by 0 bases, with 8 bases left in between. The CDR3 extends over 14 amino acids. From germline, CDR1 is KGHDR and CDR2 SFDVKD. The CDR3 sequence is CATSRPSSYNEQFF. The CDR3 nucleotides read TGTGCCACCAGTCGGCCGAGCTCCTACAATGAGCAGTTCTTC.